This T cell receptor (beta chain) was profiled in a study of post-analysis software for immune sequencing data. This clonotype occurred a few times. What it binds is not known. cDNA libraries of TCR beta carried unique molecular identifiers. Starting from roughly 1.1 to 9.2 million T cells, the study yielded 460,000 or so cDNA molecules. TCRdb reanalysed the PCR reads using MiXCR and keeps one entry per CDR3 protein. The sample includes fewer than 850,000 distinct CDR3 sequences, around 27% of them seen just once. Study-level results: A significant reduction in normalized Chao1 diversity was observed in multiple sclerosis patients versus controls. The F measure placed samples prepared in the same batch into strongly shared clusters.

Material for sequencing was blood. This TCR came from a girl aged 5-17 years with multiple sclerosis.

The DNA for the CDR3 is TGTGCCAGCAGCGCGGACAGCTATAGCAATCAGCCCCAGCATTTT. Its protein product is CASSADSYSNQPQHF. V is TRBV9 and J is TRBJ1-5; the D gene is possibly TRBD1 (6 bases). The germline V gene has CDR1 SGDLS and CDR2 YYNGEE. V lost 3 bases and J lost 0, with 10 bases in between. The CDR3 covers 15 residues. The complete variable domain, with remaining parts taken from reference TRBV9 and TRBJ1-5, reads DSGVTQTPKHLITATGQRVTLRCSPRSGDLSVYWYQQSLDQGLQFLIQYYNGEERAKGNILERFSAQQFPDLHSELNLSSLELGDSALYFCASSADSYSNQPQHFGDGTRLSIL.